This T cell receptor (beta chain) was sequenced during a study of OX40 agonist ivuxolimab in advanced cancers. Overall study: The study gave patients intravenous ivuxolimab at 0.01 to 10 mg/kg every 2 weeks. Participants averaged roughly 57 years of age (range about 23 to 80) and were 75% to 90% male. Study results and caveats: There was clonal expansion of CD4+ and CD8+ blood T cells by week 6 at 0.1 to 3.0 mg/kg.

This CDR3 is 15 amino acids long. Between the trimmed V and J ends, which lost 0 bases and 4 bases, there was a span of 10 bases. In germline, CDR1 is MNHNS, CDR2 SASEGT. Sequenced by immunoSEQ multiplex PCR; TCRdb stores in-frame clones only, minus some. Here the sample spans about 41,000 clones, just under 85% being singletons. In its sample, this clone was seen once. What it binds is not known. The V gene is TRBV6-1, the J gene TRBJ1-5; D is undetermined. This receptor was taken from an adult with an advanced solid tumor such as melanoma, head and neck, liver or kidney cancer. This specimen consisted of CD4+ or CD8+ T cells sorted from blood, obtained in a trial of the OX40 agonist ivuxolimab. The CDR3 nucleotides read TGTGCCAGCAGTGAAGCGGAGATGTCAAATCAGCCCCAGCATTTT. This encodes CASSEAEMSNQPQHF.